The entry below gives a single TCR beta chain sequence along with its context. Its antigen is undetermined. Sequenced by immunoSEQ multiplex PCR; TCRdb stores in-frame clones only, minus some. The data contain millions of clones, over 90% of them singletons. The record originates from a study of shared clonotypes between healthy human individuals. In germline, CDR1 is KGHSH, CDR2 LQKENI. The CDR3 sequence is 15 residues long. The trim removed 0 bases at V and 4 bases at J, leaving 5 bases unmatched. Study results and limitations: The sharing of about 5.3% of naive CD4 clonotypes was seen across a few donors. The rarefaction results pointed to incomplete sorted-subset sequencing despite large depth. Researchers sampled blood only, noting tissue repertoires likely differ.

The chain carries TRBV18 and TRBJ1-2, with TRBD1 identical over 7 bases. This TCR came from a man younger than 35 in good health. Some clones in this sample may be carry-over from other donors' samples. Sequencing used naive CD4+ T cells from PBMCs. The subset here: CD45RA+ positively selected. The CDR3 spells CASSPPPGQLYGYTF. CDR3 bases: TGTGCCAGCTCACCACCGCCGGGACAGCTCTATGGCTACACCTTC.